This T cell receptor (beta chain) was retrieved from a study of T cell repertoires in cytomegalovirus infection. For the study at large: Recently identified HLA-C-restricted CMV epitopes and well-studied HLA-B-restricted CMV epitopes were used by the study. Both CMV infection and a matching HLA type were indicated by public TCR beta signatures.

V was cut by 5 bases and J by 4 bases, with 14 bases left in between. The CDR3 runs 13 residues. Germline CDR1 is DFQATT and CDR2 is SNEGSKA (reference sequence). Notes on this clonotype: The target antigen is unknown.

Study outcomes and limitations: Identification of carriers of CMV plus the relevant HLA was achieved through cumulative public TCR beta family frequency.

TCRdb called the reads again in MiXCR, with one record for every CDR3 protein. Here the sample spans about 890,000 distinct CDR3 sequences, 30% to 40% being singletons. The TCR was taken from a human donor in good health (CMV status not recorded). Some clones in this sample may be carry-over from other donors' samples. This rearrangement joins TRBV20-1 to TRBJ1-2; D call uncertain. Sequenced here: cultured CD8+ T cells from PBMCs, sampled from culture after CMV antigen stimulation. In DNA form, the CDR3 reads TGCAGTGCTGAACCCACAGCTTTCTATGGCTACACCTTC. It translates to CSAEPTAFYGYTF.